This T cell receptor beta chain was observed in a study of early T cells in non-severe SARS-CoV-2 infection. There are 16 residues in the CDR3. CDR1 is MNHEY, CDR2 SVGAGI, per germline. The V and J ends lost 0 bases and 2 bases, in that order; junction bases with no gene match: 4. A single record per CDR3 protein comes from TCRdb applying MiXCR to the 5' RACE reads. The table lists roughly 88,000 distinct CDR3 sequences, 13% to 15% of them singletons. In this sample, this clonotype turned up a few times. The V and J genes are TRBV6-5 and TRBJ2-1, with TRBD2 matching over 7 bases. The clonotype originates from an adult who was a healthcare worker with PCR-confirmed SARS-CoV-2 infection or an uninfected control (not recorded which). Sequencing was performed on whole blood. CDR3 in amino acids: CASSYSLRGAYNEQFF. The CDR3 DNA is TGTGCCAGCAGTTACTCTCTACGGGGGGCCTACAATGAGCAGTTCTTC.